This is a list of T cell receptor beta chains from one sample in a study of blood T cell repertoires in COVID-19. Sequenced by immunoSEQ multiplex PCR; TCRdb stores in-frame clones only, minus some. The table shows 100,000 to 150,000 clones, with approximately 82% occurring only once. The sequencing sample was made of peripheral blood. These receptors were collected from a woman aged 50 to 60 with acute or convalescent COVID-19. CDR3s include the opening cysteine and the closing phenylalanine or tryptophan. D genes are given only for firm matches. Not every row has a clone size; where given, it reads once, few, many or a size class.

D gene: TRBD2
clone size: NA
V gene: TRBV5-1
J gene: TRBJ2-1
CDR3 DNA: TGCGCCAGCAGCTTGGTCAGCGGGGGAGGATACAATGAGCAGTTCTTC
CDR3 protein: CASSLVSGGGYNEQFF

D gene: TRBD1
clone size: NA
V gene: TRBV6-1
J gene: TRBJ1-5
CDR3 DNA: TGTGCCAGCAGTGAAAATACAGGGGATCAGCCCCAGCATTTT
CDR3 protein: CASSENTGDQPQHF

D gene: NA
clone size: NA
V gene: TRBV11-2
J gene: TRBJ2-1
CDR3 DNA: TGTGCCAGCAGCTTGACAGCGACCTCCTACAATGAGCAGTTCTTC
CDR3 protein: CASSLTATSYNEQFF

D gene: TRBD1
clone size: NA
V gene: TRBV6-5
J gene: TRBJ2-1
CDR3 DNA: TGTGCCAGCAGTTACTCCGGGACAGATATATACAATGAGCAGTTCTTC
CDR3 protein: CASSYSGTDIYNEQFF

D gene: TRBD1
clone size: NA
V gene: TRBV9
J gene: TRBJ1-1
CDR3 DNA: TGTGCCAGCAGCGTGACAGGGAGATGGGACACTGAAGCTTTCTTT
CDR3 protein: CASSVTGRWDTEAFF

D gene: NA
clone size: NA
V gene: TRBV28
J gene: TRBJ2-3
CDR3 DNA: TGTGCCAGCAGGCTCCCCCGGAGCACAGATACGCAGTATTTT
CDR3 protein: CASRLPRSTDTQYF

D gene: TRBD2
clone size: NA
V gene: TRBV7-9
J gene: TRBJ2-5
CDR3 DNA: TGTGCCAGCGGGGTAGCGGGAGGACGCCAAGAGACCCAGTACTTC
CDR3 protein: CASGVAGGRQETQYF

D gene: NA
clone size: NA
V gene: TRBV7-9
J gene: TRBJ1-1
CDR3 DNA: TGTGCCAGCAATGAACTTAGCCGCACTGAAGCTTTCTTT
CDR3 protein: CASNELSRTEAFF

D gene: NA
clone size: few
V gene: TRBV5-4
J gene: TRBJ1-2
CDR3 DNA: TGTGCCAGCAGCCCCGCCGTTGAGCCGGGCTACACCTTC
CDR3 protein: CASSPAVEPGYTF

D gene: NA
clone size: NA
V gene: TRBV2
J gene: TRBJ1-2
CDR3 DNA: TGTGCCAGCAGTCCCTACAGGGTTGGCTACACCTTC
CDR3 protein: CASSPYRVGYTF

D gene: TRBD1
clone size: NA
V gene: TRBV29-1
J gene: TRBJ2-5
CDR3 DNA: TGCAGCGCCCCGGGACAGGGGAGGGAGACCCAGTACTTC
CDR3 protein: CSAPGQGRETQYF

D gene: NA
clone size: NA
V gene: TRBV29-1
J gene: TRBJ2-5
CDR3 DNA: TGCAGCGTTGAAGACGAAAACAGGGCCGAGACCCAGTACTTC
CDR3 protein: CSVEDENRAETQYF

D gene: NA
clone size: NA
V gene: TRBV5-1
J gene: TRBJ1-6
CDR3 DNA: TGCGCCAGCAGCATAGGACAGTCTAATTCACCCCTCCACTTT
CDR3 protein: CASSIGQSNSPLHF

D gene: NA
clone size: NA
V gene: TRBV3-1/TRBV3-2
J gene: TRBJ2-2
CDR3 DNA: TGTGCCAGCAGCCCGACAGTAGTCGGGGAGCTGTTTTTT
CDR3 protein: CASSPTVVGELFF

D gene: NA
clone size: NA
V gene: TRBV14
J gene: TRBJ1-1
CDR3 DNA: TGTGCCAGCAGCCAAGGGTGGGGCCTTAGGGCTTTCTTT
CDR3 protein: CASSQGWGLRAFF

D gene: NA
clone size: few
V gene: TRBV7-2
J gene: TRBJ2-7
CDR3 DNA: TGTGCCAGCAGCCCCGTGGCAGACTACGAGCAGTACTTC
CDR3 protein: CASSPVADYEQYF

D gene: TRBD2
clone size: few
V gene: TRBV6-1
J gene: TRBJ2-7
CDR3 DNA: TGTGCCAGCAGTGACCCCGGAAGGGAGGGCGGAAACGAGCAGTACTTC
CDR3 protein: CASSDPGREGGNEQYF

D gene: TRBD1
clone size: NA
V gene: TRBV15
J gene: TRBJ1-6
CDR3 DNA: TGTGCCACCAGCAGAGGAGGGACAGGGGCTTCACCCCTCCACTTT
CDR3 protein: CATSRGGTGASPLHF

D gene: TRBD2
clone size: once
V gene: TRBV7-6
J gene: TRBJ2-1
CDR3 DNA: TGTGCCAGCAGCTTGGGAGGGCCGTTCTTC
CDR3 protein: CASSLGGPFF

D gene: TRBD1
clone size: NA
V gene: TRBV11-2
J gene: TRBJ1-6
CDR3 DNA: TGTGCCAGCAGCTTAGTCGGGACAGGGAATTCACCCCTCCACTTT
CDR3 protein: CASSLVGTGNSPLHF

D gene: NA
clone size: NA
V gene: TRBV3-1/TRBV3-2
J gene: TRBJ1-5
CDR3 DNA: TGTGCCACCAGTAAAAGTGGAGGGCAGCCCCAGCATTTT
CDR3 protein: CATSKSGGQPQHF

D gene: TRBD1
clone size: NA
V gene: TRBV30
J gene: TRBJ2-5
CDR3 DNA: TGTGCCTGGAACAGGGGGGACCAAGAGACCCAGTACTTC
CDR3 protein: CAWNRGDQETQYF

D gene: NA
clone size: NA
V gene: TRBV2
J gene: TRBJ1-6
CDR3 DNA: TGTGCCAGCAGTGGGGTAGTGACAGTTAATTCACCCCTCCACTTT
CDR3 protein: CASSGVVTVNSPLHF

D gene: TRBD1
clone size: once
V gene: TRBV3-1/TRBV3-2
J gene: TRBJ1-2
CDR3 DNA: TGTGCCAGCAACTTATTATCAGGGGGTAGCTATGGCTACACCTTC
CDR3 protein: CASNLLSGGSYGYTF

D gene: NA
clone size: NA
V gene: TRBV2
J gene: TRBJ2-5
CDR3 DNA: TGTGCCAGCAGTGTTTTATACTGGGAGACCCAGTACTTC
CDR3 protein: CASSVLYWETQYF

D gene: NA
clone size: NA
V gene: TRBV20-1
J gene: TRBJ1-5
CDR3 DNA: TGCAGTGCTAGTGAGGGGCGGAGGGATCAGCCCCAGCATTTT
CDR3 protein: CSASEGRRDQPQHF

D gene: NA
clone size: NA
V gene: TRBV15
J gene: TRBJ2-7
CDR3 DNA: TGTGCCACCAGCAGAGCCGTAAGGGGATCCTACGAGCAGTACTTC
CDR3 protein: CATSRAVRGSYEQYF

D gene: TRBD1
clone size: NA
V gene: TRBV10-2
J gene: TRBJ1-1
CDR3 DNA: TGCGCCAGCACGGGCCAGGGGGTTGCGAGAGCTTTCTTT
CDR3 protein: CASTGQGVARAFF

D gene: NA
clone size: once
V gene: TRBV6-6
J gene: TRBJ1-6
CDR3 DNA: TGTGCCAGCAGTTACCTAAATTATTCACCCCTCCACTTT
CDR3 protein: CASSYLNYSPLHF

D gene: NA
clone size: NA
V gene: TRBV29-1
J gene: TRBJ2-7
CDR3 DNA: TGCAGCGCTGGGGCCTTTCTCTACGAGCAGTACTTC
CDR3 protein: CSAGAFLYEQYF

D gene: NA
clone size: few
V gene: TRBV6-5
J gene: TRBJ1-2
CDR3 DNA: TGTGCCAGTCTGCTATTCTATGGCTACACCTTC
CDR3 protein: CASLLFYGYTF

D gene: NA
clone size: once
V gene: TRBV5-1
J gene: TRBJ1-3
CDR3 DNA: TGCGCCAGCAGCCCCGGAGGAGTGAAGGCTGGAAACACCATATATTTT
CDR3 protein: CASSPGGVKAGNTIYF

D gene: NA
clone size: NA
V gene: TRBV4-1
J gene: TRBJ1-2
CDR3 DNA: TGCGCCAGCAGCCAAGATAGGACAGACATTGGCTACACCTTC
CDR3 protein: CASSQDRTDIGYTF

D gene: TRBD1
clone size: once
V gene: TRBV7-2
J gene: TRBJ1-3
CDR3 DNA: TGTGCCAGCAGCCCACAGGGGACGGCGAGAAACACCATATATTTT
CDR3 protein: CASSPQGTARNTIYF

D gene: NA
clone size: once
V gene: TRBV9
J gene: TRBJ2-3
CDR3 DNA: TGTGCCAGCAGCGTAGATAGGATCGGAGGCGATACGCAGTATTTT
CDR3 protein: CASSVDRIGGDTQYF